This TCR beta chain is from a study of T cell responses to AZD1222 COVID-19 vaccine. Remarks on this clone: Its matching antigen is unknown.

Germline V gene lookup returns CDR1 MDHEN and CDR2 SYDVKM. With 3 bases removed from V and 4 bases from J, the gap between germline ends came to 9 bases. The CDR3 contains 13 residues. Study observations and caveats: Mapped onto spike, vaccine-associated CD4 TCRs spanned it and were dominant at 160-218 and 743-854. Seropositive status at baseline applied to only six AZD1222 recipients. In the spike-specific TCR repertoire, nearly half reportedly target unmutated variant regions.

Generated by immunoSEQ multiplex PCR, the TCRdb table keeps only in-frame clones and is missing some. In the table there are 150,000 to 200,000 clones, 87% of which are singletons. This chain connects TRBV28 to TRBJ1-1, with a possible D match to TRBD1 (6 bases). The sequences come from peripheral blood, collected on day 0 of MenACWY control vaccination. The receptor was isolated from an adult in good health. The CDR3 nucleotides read TGTGCCAGCAGTTTTTTAGGGGGCACTGAAGCTTTCTTT. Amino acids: CASSFLGGTEAFF.